The 26 T cell receptor beta chains listed next were all sequenced from one sample in a study of blood T cell repertoires in COVID-19. Using immunoSEQ multiplex PCR, the repertoire was profiled, and TCRdb retains in-frame clones only, with some absent. The sample gives about 120,000 clones, approximately 90% of which show up once; roughly 4% is in the top ten. The sequencing sample was made of peripheral blood. Receptors were obtained from a man in his 60s with COVID-19, enrolled during active disease.

The CDR3 bases are TGTGCCAGCAGTTTATCGTGGCTAGTATATAATGAGCAGTTCTTC. Its translation: CASSLSWLVYNEQFF. V usage is TRBV27 and J usage is TRBJ2-1; D remains unclear. This CDR3 is 15 amino acids long. Trimming shortened V by 0 bases and J by 7 bases, and 13 bases separated the two germline ends. From germline, CDR1 is MNHEY and CDR2 SMNVEV (reference sequence).

This clone was seen a single time. CDR3 DNA: TGTGCCAGCAGCCAAAACAGGGGGCCTGGAAACACCATATATTTT. Residues: CASSQNRGPGNTIYF. The J gene is TRBJ1-3, the V gene TRBV3-1 (or the pseudogene TRBV3-2); 9 positions agree with TRBD1. This CDR3 has 15 amino acids. The trim removed 2 bases at V and 2 bases at J, leaving 1 base unmatched. Germline V CDR1 and CDR2: LGHDT, YNNKEL (reference sequence).

The genes are TRBV27 and TRBJ2-3; 7 bases map to TRBD1. From germline, CDR1 is MNHEY and CDR2 SMNVEV (reference sequence). The V and J ends lost 5 bases and 5 bases, in that order; junction bases with no gene match: 4. The CDR3 contains 13 residues. In DNA form, the CDR3 reads TGTGCCAGCAGTCGTAACAGGGGAGATACGCAGTATTTT. Translating gives CASSRNRGDTQYF.

The V gene is TRBV6-6, the J gene TRBJ1-1, with D possibly being TRBD1 (6 bases). Looked up from germline, CDR1 is MNHNY and CDR2 is SVGAGI (reference sequence). Trimming shortened V by 5 bases and J by 0 bases, and 13 bases separated the two germline ends. The CDR3 has 15 residues. The CDR3 protein is CASSAPQGLNTEAFF. CDR3 DNA: TGTGCCAGCAGTGCCCCACAGGGCTTGAACACTGAAGCTTTCTTT.

CDR3 sequence reads: CASSLGQGGEKLFF. The DNA for the CDR3 is TGCGCCAGCAGCTTGGGGCAGGGAGGCGAAAAACTGTTTTTT. This rearrangement joins TRBV5-1 to TRBJ1-4; TRBD1 might be the D (5 bases). CDR3 length: 14 amino acids. Per the germline V gene, CDR1 is SGHRS and CDR2 is YFSETQ. Trimming removed 0 bases at V and 8 bases at J, with 11 bases between.

DNA of the CDR3: TGTGCCAGCAGTTACGTGGGCGGGGGAGACTACGAGCAGTACTTC. This codes for CASSYVGGGDYEQYF. The J gene is TRBJ2-7, the V gene TRBV6-2 or TRBV6-3; 7 bases map to TRBD2. CDR1 is MNHEY and CDR2 is SVGEGT in the germline V gene. After removal of 2 bases from V and 3 bases from J, the junction contained 7 bases not matched to a gene. There are 15 residues in the CDR3.

The chain joins TRBV7-2 to TRBJ1-1; D gene ambiguous. Trimming took 0 bases from V and 2 from J, leaving 13 bases between them. CDR3 size: 16 residues. Germline lookup yields CDR1 SGHTA and CDR2 FQGNSA. The chain's CDR3 is CASSLAGRPLNTEAFF. The CDR3 bases are TGTGCCAGCAGCTTAGCAGGGAGGCCTCTTAACACTGAAGCTTTCTTT.

J is TRBJ2-7 and V is TRBV28; 7 nucleotides align to TRBD2. After removal of 6 bases from V and 2 bases from J, the junction contained 16 bases not matched to a gene. Germline lookup yields CDR1 MDHEN and CDR2 SYDVKM. The length of the CDR3 is 17 residues. CDR3 loop: CASREVGGGRMAYEQYF. CDR3 DNA: TGTGCCAGCAGGGAAGTCGGGGGAGGGAGGATGGCCTACGAGCAGTACTTC.

The table lists this clone with a count of one. The genes are TRBV14 and TRBJ2-1; 7 bases are shared with TRBD1. Germline V gene sequence: CDR1 SGHDN, CDR2 FVKESK. V trimming: 4 bases; J trimming: 5 bases; junction bases outside the gene matches: 8. This CDR3 has 15 residues. The CDR3 nucleotides are TGTGCCAGCAGCCGACGACAGGGTCGGGACAATGAGCAGTTCTTC. Residues: CASSRRQGRDNEQFF.

The chain is built from TRBV3-1 (or the pseudogene TRBV3-2) and TRBJ2-1, with D unclear. Germline-derived CDR1 and CDR2 are LGHDT and YNNKEL (reference sequence). This CDR3 comprises 16 residues. Trimming took 4 bases from V and 0 from J, leaving 13 bases between them. DNA for the CDR3: TGTGCCAGCAGCCCTCGACAAACGAGCTCCTACAATGAGCAGTTCTTC. This translates into CASSPRQTSSYNEQFF.

The chain has TRBV6-5 and TRBJ1-6; D might be TRBD1 (6 bases). This CDR3 region has 15 residues. CDR1 and CDR2 (germline): MNHEY, SVGAGI. V was clipped by 6 bases and J by 2 bases, with 11 bases between them. CDR3 sequence (DNA): TGTGCCAGCAGAAATGGACAGACCTATAATTCACCCCTCCACTTT. As protein: CASRNGQTYNSPLHF.

This rearrangement joins TRBV5-5 to TRBJ2-7, with D unclear. This CDR3 has 14 residues. Between the trimmed V and J ends, which lost 0 bases and 6 bases, there was a span of 13 bases. Germline CDR1 and CDR2: SGHKS and YYEKEE (reference sequence). CDR3 DNA: TGTGCCAGCAGCTTGGCGGGTTTGGCGTTCGAGCAGTACTTC. Protein sequence: CASSLAGLAFEQYF. Full variable domain (remainder filled in from reference TRBV5-5 and TRBJ2-7): DAGVTQSPTHLIKTRGQQVTLRCSPISGHKSVSWYQQVLGQGPQFIFQYYEKEERGRGNFPDRFSARQFPNYSSELNVNALLLGDSALYLCASSLAGLAFEQYFGPGTRLTVT.

The CDR3 region has the DNA TGTGCCAGCAGCCCCGCCCCCGGTGGCTACACCTTC. It codes for CASSPAPGGYTF. The V and J genes are TRBV6-2 or TRBV6-3 and TRBJ1-2, with D hard to call. The CDR3 has 12 residues. Germline V gene sequence: CDR1 MNHEY, CDR2 SVGEGT. Trimming shortened V by 6 bases and J by 7 bases, and 12 bases separated the two germline ends.

The chain has TRBV9 and TRBJ1-6; 7 nucleotides line up with TRBD1. V dropped 3 bases and J dropped 6; count of bases not matched to a gene: 6. From germline, CDR1 is SGDLS and CDR2 YYNGEE. The CDR3 runs 15 residues. The CDR3 DNA reads as TGTGCCAGCAGCGCCCAAGGGGGCACTAATTCACCCCTCCACTTT. This translates into CASSAQGGTNSPLHF.

The chain uses TRBV30 and TRBJ1-5, with no clear D. The CDR3 spans 13 residues. V was trimmed by 1 base and J by 3 bases, leaving 7 bases between them. Germline-derived CDR1 and CDR2 are GTSNPN and SVGIG (reference sequence). The CDR3 nucleotides are TGTGCCTGGAGTGGCCAGTCCAATCAGCCCCAGCATTTT. Protein: CAWSGQSNQPQHF. Full variable domain (rest looked up from reference TRBV30 and TRBJ1-5): SQTIHQWPATLVQPVGSPLSLECTVEGTSNPNLYWYRQAAGRGLQLLFYSVGIGQISSEVPQNLSASRPQDRQFILSSKKLLLSDSGFYLCAWSGQSNQPQHFGDGTRLSIL.

The chain joins TRBV25-1 to TRBJ2-1; TRBD1 matches 9 bases. Germline V gene sequence: CDR1 MGHDK, CDR2 SYGVNS. The V and J ends lost 4 bases and 5 bases, in that order; junction bases with no gene match: 6. The length of the CDR3 is 15 residues. The CDR3 nucleotides read TGTGCCAGCAGTGTACTACAGGGGGCCCACAATGAGCAGTTCTTC. Protein: CASSVLQGAHNEQFF.

The genes are TRBV2 and TRBJ1-5; TRBD1 matches 10 bases. Unmatched junction bases numbered 7, after V lost 4 bases and J lost 7 bases. Looked up from germline, CDR1 is SNHLY and CDR2 is FYNNEI. CDR3 length: 15 amino acids. CDR3 DNA: TGTGCCAGCAGTGGGACAGGGGGATCCCGCCAGCCCCAGCATTTT. Translating gives CASSGTGGSRQPQHF.

The V gene is TRBV5-1, the J gene TRBJ1-4; no definite D call. Between the trimmed V and J ends, which lost 3 bases and 4 bases, there was a span of 7 bases. In germline, CDR1 is SGHRS, CDR2 YFSETQ. The CDR3 consists of 13 residues. The CDR3 DNA is TGCGCCAGCAGCTCGGGAGGTAATGAAAAACTGTTTTTT. Residues: CASSSGGNEKLFF. Full variable domain (outside the CDR3, taken from reference TRBV5-1 and TRBJ1-4): KAGVTQTPRYLIKTRGQQVTLSCSPISGHRSVSWYQQTPGQGLQFLFEYFSETQRNKGNFPGRFSGRQFSNSRSEMNVSTLELGDSALYLCASSSGGNEKLFFGSGTQLSVL.

V is TRBV5-8 and J is TRBJ1-3; TRBD1 matches at 8 bases. This CDR3 comprises 16 residues. Germline CDR1 is SGHTS and CDR2 is YDEGEE. V was pared by 0 bases and J by 4 bases, with 6 bases of the junction left unmatched. CDR3 in amino acids: CASSLAGTGKGNTIYF. The CDR3 DNA is TGTGCCAGCAGCTTGGCCGGGACAGGAAAAGGAAACACCATATATTTT.

The V gene is TRBV2, the J gene TRBJ2-5, with TRBD2 matching 7 bases. The CDR3 is 16 residues long. Germline V gene sequence: CDR1 SNHLY, CDR2 FYNNEI. V lost 6 bases and J lost 5; bases outside the gene matches: 15. DNA of the CDR3: TGTGCCAGCAGCCCGAGGACGGGACTAACCGGGGAGACCCAGTACTTC. Translated: CASSPRTGLTGETQYF.

The chain carries TRBV27 and TRBJ1-1, with 11 nucleotides matching TRBD1. The CDR3 has 16 residues. Unmatched junction bases numbered 11, after V lost 6 bases and J lost 5 bases. Germline CDR1 and CDR2: MNHEY and SMNVEV (reference sequence). CDR3 DNA sequence: TGTGCCAGCAGGGACAGGGGGCGTAGCGGTCGAACTGAAGCTTTCTTT. This sequence encodes CASRDRGRSGRTEAFF.

V is TRBV7-2 and J is TRBJ1-5, with a weak D call TRBD1 (5 bases). CDR3 length: 17 amino acids. The germline CDR1 and CDR2 sequences are SGHTA and FQGNSA. The ends were cut back, 2 bases at V and 2 bases at J, with 16 bases in the middle. DNA of the CDR3: TGTGCCAGCAGCTTACGGGGCGGGGGTTCAGGCAATCAGCCCCAGCATTTT. Amino acids: CASSLRGGGSGNQPQHF.

This chain uses TRBV19 with TRBJ1-2, with 7 bases that match TRBD1. CDR3 length equals 14 residues. CDR1 LNHDA and CDR2 SQIVND come from the germline V gene (reference sequence). The V segment lost 2 bases and the J segment 7 bases; nucleotides outside the gene matches: 7. CDR3 loop: CASSISGTVRGYTF. CDR3 nucleotides: TGTGCCAGTAGTATATCCGGGACAGTACGTGGCTACACCTTC. Looking up the rest from reference TRBV19 and TRBJ1-2 gives the full variable domain: DGGITQSPKYLFRKEGQNVTLSCEQNLNHDAMYWYRQDPGQGLRLIYYSQIVNDFQKGDIAEGYSVSREKKESFPLTVTSAQKNPTAFYLCASSISGTVRGYTFGSGTRLTVV.

The chain is built from TRBV4-3 and TRBJ2-1; 11 bases are shared with TRBD2. Germline V gene sequence: CDR1 LGHNA, CDR2 YSLEER. The length of the CDR3 is 16 residues. Trimming at V came to 0 bases and at J to 5 bases, leaving 3 bases not matched to a gene. The CDR3 reads CASSQDATSGDNEQFF. The CDR3 DNA sequence: TGCGCCAGCAGCCAAGACGCGACTAGCGGGGACAATGAGCAGTTCTTC.

This chain uses TRBV2 with TRBJ1-6, with TRBD1 matching 7 bases. The V gene end was trimmed by 8 bases and the J gene end by 7 bases; junction bases not matched to a gene: 8. This CDR3 has 14 residues. Germline V gives CDR1 SNHLY, CDR2 FYNNEI. This CDR3 reads CASDPTGANSPLHF. The CDR3, as DNA: TGTGCCAGCGACCCTACAGGGGCGAATTCACCCCTCCACTTT.

CDR3: CASSPSGQFYEQYF. The DNA of the CDR3 is TGTGCCAGCTCACCATCCGGACAATTCTACGAGCAGTACTTC. The V gene is TRBV18, the J gene TRBJ2-7, with a possible D match to TRBD1 (5 bases). CDR1 is KGHSH and CDR2 is LQKENI in the germline V gene. V lost 2 bases and J 3 bases, leaving 11 bases between the germline ends. CDR3 length: 14 residues. The full variable domain, rest sourced from reference TRBV18 and TRBJ2-7, is NAGVMQNPRHLVRRRGQEARLRCSPMKGHSHVYWYRQLPEEGLKFMVYLQKENIIDESGMPKERFSAEFPKEGPSILRIQQVVRGDSAAYFCASSPSGQFYEQYFGPGTRLTVT.